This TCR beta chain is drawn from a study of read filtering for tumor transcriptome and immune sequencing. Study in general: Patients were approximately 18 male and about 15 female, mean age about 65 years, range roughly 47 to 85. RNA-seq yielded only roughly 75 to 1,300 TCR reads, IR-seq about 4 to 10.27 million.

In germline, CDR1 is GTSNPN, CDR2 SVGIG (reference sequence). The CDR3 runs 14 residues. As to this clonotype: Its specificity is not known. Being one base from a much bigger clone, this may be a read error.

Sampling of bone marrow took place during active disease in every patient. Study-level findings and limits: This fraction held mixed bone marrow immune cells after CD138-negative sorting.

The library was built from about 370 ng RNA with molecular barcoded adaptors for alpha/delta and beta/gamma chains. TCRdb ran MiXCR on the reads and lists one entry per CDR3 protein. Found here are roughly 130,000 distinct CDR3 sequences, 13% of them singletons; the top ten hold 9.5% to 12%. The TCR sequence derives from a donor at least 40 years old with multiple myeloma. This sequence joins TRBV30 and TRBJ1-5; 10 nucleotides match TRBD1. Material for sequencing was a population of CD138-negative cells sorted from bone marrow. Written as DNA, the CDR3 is TGTGCCTGGAGTGTGGGACAGGGGATTCAGACCCAGCATTTT. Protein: CAWSVGQGIQTQHF.